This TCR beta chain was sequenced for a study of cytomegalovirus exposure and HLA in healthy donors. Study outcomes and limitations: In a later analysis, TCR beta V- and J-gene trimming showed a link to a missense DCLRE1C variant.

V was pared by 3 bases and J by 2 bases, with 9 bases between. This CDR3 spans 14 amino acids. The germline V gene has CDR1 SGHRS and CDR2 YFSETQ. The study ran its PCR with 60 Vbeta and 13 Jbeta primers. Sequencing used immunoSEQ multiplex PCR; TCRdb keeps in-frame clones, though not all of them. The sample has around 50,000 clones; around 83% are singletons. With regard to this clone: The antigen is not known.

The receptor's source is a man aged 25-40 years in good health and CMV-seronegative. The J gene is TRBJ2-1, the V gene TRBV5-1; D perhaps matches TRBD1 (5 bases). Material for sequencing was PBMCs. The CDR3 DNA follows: TGCGCCAGCAGCTCCCAGGGAACCTACAATGAGCAGTTCTTC. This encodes CASSSQGTYNEQFF.